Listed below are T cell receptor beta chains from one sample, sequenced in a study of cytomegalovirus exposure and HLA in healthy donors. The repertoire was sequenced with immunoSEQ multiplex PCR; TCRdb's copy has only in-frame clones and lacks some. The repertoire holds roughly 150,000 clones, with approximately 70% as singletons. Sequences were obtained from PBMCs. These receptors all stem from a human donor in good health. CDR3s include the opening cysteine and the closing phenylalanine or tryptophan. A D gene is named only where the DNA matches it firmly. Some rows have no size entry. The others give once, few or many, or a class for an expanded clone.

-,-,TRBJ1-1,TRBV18,TGTGCCAGCTCACCACCGGCTGGGGAGGGAAAGACTTTCTTT,CASSPPAGEGKTFF
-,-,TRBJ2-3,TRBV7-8,TGTGCCAGCAGCTTTTTTACAGCTCCTAGCACAGATACGCAGTATTTT,CASSFFTAPSTDTQYF
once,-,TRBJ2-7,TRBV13,TGTGCCAGCAGCTTTCAGGGAGGAGCCTACGAGCAGTACTTC,CASSFQGGAYEQYF
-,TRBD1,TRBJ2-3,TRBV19,TGTGCCAGTAGTGCTTTGGACAGGCCTGCATCTCCGGAGTATTTT,CASSALDRPASPEYF
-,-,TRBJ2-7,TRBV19,TGTGCCAGTAGCGACAGGTTTGGGGACTCCTACGAGCAGTACTTC,CASSDRFGDSYEQYF
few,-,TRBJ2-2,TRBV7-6,TGTGCCAGCGCCCGGGACTTTTACGACACCGGGGAGCTGTTTTTT,CASARDFYDTGELFF
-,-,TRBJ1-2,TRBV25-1,TGTGCCAGCAGTGCCCCGATGCCAGGGAACTATGGCTACACCTTC,CASSAPMPGNYGYTF
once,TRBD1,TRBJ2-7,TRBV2,TGTGCCAGCAGGCCCCGGGACAGCTCCTACGAGCAGTACTTC,CASRPRDSSYEQYF
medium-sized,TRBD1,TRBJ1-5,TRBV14,TGTGCCAGCAGCTTCGGACAGGGGGCCCAGCCCCAGCATTTT,CASSFGQGAQPQHF
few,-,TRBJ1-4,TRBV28,TGTGCCAGCAGAGACTCAACTAATGAAAAACTGTTTTTT,CASRDSTNEKLFF
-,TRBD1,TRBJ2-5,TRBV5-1,TGCGCCAGCAGCCCTGGGACAGACCAAGAGACCCAGTACTTC,CASSPGTDQETQYF
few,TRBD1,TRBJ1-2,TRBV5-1,TGCGCCAGCAGCTGGAACCAGGGGGCGAAGGCTAACTATGGCTACACCTTC,CASSWNQGAKANYGYTF
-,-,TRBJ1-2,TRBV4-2,TGTGCCAGCAGCCAAGAGCGCCCGGGGATGGGCTATGGCTACACCTTC,CASSQERPGMGYGYTF
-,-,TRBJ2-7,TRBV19,TGTGCCAGTAGTAAGGTGCATGACAGAGCCTACGAGCAGTACTTC,CASSKVHDRAYEQYF
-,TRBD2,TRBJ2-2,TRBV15,TGTGCCACCAGCAGAGGGCGAGCGGGATTCACCGGGGAGCTGTTTTTT,CATSRGRAGFTGELFF
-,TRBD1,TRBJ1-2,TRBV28,TGTGCCAGCAGTTTGGCGGGACAGGGGAACTATGGCTACACCTTC,CASSLAGQGNYGYTF
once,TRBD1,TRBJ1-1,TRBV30,TGTGCCTGGAGATACAGGGGAAGAGCTTTCTTT,CAWRYRGRAFF
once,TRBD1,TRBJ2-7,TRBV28,TGTGCCAGCAGGACAGGGAGCGAGCAGTACTTC,CASRTGSEQYF
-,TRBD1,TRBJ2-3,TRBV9,TGTGCCAGCAGCGCCCGACAGGGGGGCTCAGATACGCAGTATTTT,CASSARQGGSDTQYF
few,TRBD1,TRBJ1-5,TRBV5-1,TGCGCCAGCAGCTTGGGGGACAGGGCACAGCCCCAGCATTTT,CASSLGDRAQPQHF
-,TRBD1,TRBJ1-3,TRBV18,TGTGCCAGCTCACCGCCGGGACAGGGGACTGGAAACACCATATATTTT,CASSPPGQGTGNTIYF
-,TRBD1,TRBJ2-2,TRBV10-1,TGCGCCAGCAGTGGGGGACAGATGAACACCGGGGAGCTGTTTTTT,CASSGGQMNTGELFF
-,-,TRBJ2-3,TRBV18,TGTGCCAGCTCACCACCCAGTGCAGATACGCAGTATTTT,CASSPPSADTQYF
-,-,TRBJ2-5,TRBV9,TGTGCCAGCAGCGCACACATTGAGGCGATTTCCCAAGAGACCCAGTACTTC,CASSAHIEAISQETQYF
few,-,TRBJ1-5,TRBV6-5,TGTGCCAGCAGTTACTCGATCACAGGCAATCAGCCCCAGCATTTT,CASSYSITGNQPQHF
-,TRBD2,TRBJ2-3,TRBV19,TGTGCCAGTAGTATGATTAGCGGGAGAGATACGCAGTATTTT,CASSMISGRDTQYF
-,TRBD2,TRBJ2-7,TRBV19,TGTGCCAGTAGTATAGTAGGTAGCGGGCGCGAGCAGTACTTC,CASSIVGSGREQYF
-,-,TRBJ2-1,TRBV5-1,TGCGCCAGCAGCAATTCCGGGTCCTCCTACAATGAGCAGTTCTTC,CASSNSGSSYNEQFF
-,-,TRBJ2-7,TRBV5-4,TGTGCCAGCAGCCCGAGGGAGCCGGACTACGAGCAGTACTTC,CASSPREPDYEQYF
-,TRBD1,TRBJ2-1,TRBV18,TGTGCCAGCTCACCACCGTCCAGGGGGCGCGATGAGCAGTTCTTC,CASSPPSRGRDEQFF
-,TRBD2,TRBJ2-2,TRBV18,TGTGCCAGCTCACCGGGGACTAGCGGCACCGGGGAGCTGTTTTTT,CASSPGTSGTGELFF
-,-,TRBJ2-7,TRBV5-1,TGCGCCAGCAGCTTGGGCGGGGTGACCTCGGACGAGCAGTACTTC,CASSLGGVTSDEQYF
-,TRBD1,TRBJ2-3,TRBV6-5,TGTGCCAGCAGTGACAGGGGGAAGGAGTATTTT,CASSDRGKEYF
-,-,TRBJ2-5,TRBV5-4,TGTGCCAGCAGCTTCGACTCTCAAGAGACCCAGTACTTC,CASSFDSQETQYF
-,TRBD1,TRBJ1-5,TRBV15,TGTGCCACCAGCAAAGGACAGGGTGGGCAGCCCCAGCATTTT,CATSKGQGGQPQHF